These 5 T cell receptor beta chains came from one sample sequenced in a study of cytomegalovirus exposure and HLA in healthy donors. The PCR ran on 60 Vbeta and 13 Jbeta primers. TCRdb's copy holds only in-frame clones and misses some; the assay was immunoSEQ multiplex PCR. The clone table shows some 200,000 clones, with the ten largest holding approximately 0.82%. The sample taken for sequencing was PBMCs. These TCRs come from a young woman in good health and CMV-seropositive.

The chain links TRBV30 to TRBJ1-4, with D possibly TRBD1 on 6 matching bases. The CDR3 is 15 amino acids. Germline V gene data show CDR1 as GTSNPN and CDR2 as SVGIG (reference sequence). V was clipped by 2 bases and J by 7 bases, with 17 bases between them. The CDR3 protein is CAWSPGGQIGEKLFF. CDR3 bases: TGTGCCTGGAGTCCCGGAGGACAGATCGGTGAAAAACTGTTTTTT.

This chain connects TRBV10-1 to TRBJ2-3; 7 positions agree with TRBD2. J was trimmed by 6 bases and V by 6 bases; bases with no gene match: 9. The germline CDR1 and CDR2 sequences are WNHNN and SYGVQD (reference sequence). CDR3 length equals 14 residues. DNA of the CDR3: TGCGCCAGCAGCCTAGCGGCCTGGGGGGATACGCAGTATTTT. Its protein is CASSLAAWGDTQYF.

The CDR3 DNA reads TGTGCCAGCAGCGTATCAGGGCACAATTCACCCCTCCACTTT. This translates into CASSVSGHNSPLHF. The chain employs TRBV9 and TRBJ1-6; D is perhaps TRBD1 (5 bases). Trimming pared 1 base from V and 7 bases from J, leaving 9 bases between. This CDR3 spans 14 amino acids. The germline CDR1 and CDR2 sequences are SGDLS and YYNGEE.

CDR3 loop: CASSGATSTDTQYF. CDR3 in DNA: TGTGCCAGCAGCGGGGCGACTAGCACAGATACGCAGTATTTT. V usage is TRBV7-9 and J usage is TRBJ2-3; weak D call: TRBD1 (5 bases). CDR3 size: 14 residues. The ends were cut back, 5 bases at V and 0 bases at J, with 9 bases in the middle. Per the germline V gene, CDR1 is SEHNR and CDR2 is FQNEAQ (reference sequence).

The chain carries TRBV27 and TRBJ2-7; 10 bases map to TRBD1. There are 15 residues in the CDR3. The J segment lost 1 base and the V segment lost 5 bases, leaving 5 bases of the junction unmatched. Germline-derived CDR1 and CDR2 are MNHEY and SMNVEV (reference sequence). This CDR3 is CASSPRTGGSYEQYF. CDR3 DNA: TGTGCCAGCAGTCCGCGGACAGGGGGATCCTACGAGCAGTACTTC.